This TCR beta chain was recovered during a study of beta chain features in type 1 diabetes. The wider study: Cell yields, age and gender were similar between patients and healthy donors.

This clone showed up just once. The antigen remains unidentified. V was shortened by 5 bases and J by 1 base, with 6 bases between the two germline ends. The germline V gene encodes CDR1 SGHRS and CDR2 YFSETQ. The CDR3 sequence is 12 residues long. Findings and caveats of the study: Patients showed naive, central memory and Treg TCRB repertoires that appeared more similar than those of healthy donors.

Isolated RNA was reverse transcribed in full, so expressed TCRB transcripts were sequenced. Method: immunoSEQ multiplex PCR; TCRdb's copy keeps in-frame clones and lacks some. The table records fewer than 650,000 clones, 15% of them present only once. The sequence derives from a man between 18 and 29 years old in good health. Source material: naive CD4+ T cells from blood. The chain recombines TRBV5-1 with TRBJ1-1; no clear D. CDR3 sequence: CASSRQNTEAFF. As DNA, the CDR3 is TGCGCCAGCAGTCGGCAGAACACTGAAGCTTTCTTT. Based on the CDR3 plus reference TRBV5-1 and TRBJ1-1, the full variable domain is KAGVTQTPRYLIKTRGQQVTLSCSPISGHRSVSWYQQTPGQGLQFLFEYFSETQRNKGNFPGRFSGRQFSNSRSEMNVSTLELGDSALYLCASSRQNTEAFFGQGTRLTVV.